The rows below give T cell receptor beta chains drawn from one sample of a study of blood T cell repertoires in COVID-19. Sequencing was performed with immunoSEQ multiplex PCR; in TCRdb, only in-frame clones are kept and a portion is missing. The profile shows 200,000 to 250,000 clones, around 90% of them singletons. The sequenced sample was peripheral blood. The source of these receptors is a man aged 30 to 45 with COVID-19, enrolled during active disease. CDR3s include the opening cysteine and the closing phenylalanine or tryptophan. Each record gives: CDR3 DNA, CDR3 protein, D gene, CDR3 length, J gene, clone size, V gene. D genes are given only for firm matches. Clone size is not always given. Where it is, it says once, few, many or a class for expanded clones.

cdr3_nt: TGTGCCAGCAGCCCACAGGGTCTTCCTGGGGCCAACGTCCTGACTTTC
cdr3_aa: CASSPQGLPGANVLTF
d_call: NA
cdr3_length: 16
j_call: TRBJ2-6
clone_size: NA
v_call: TRBV6-8

cdr3_nt: TGTGCCAGCAGCGGGCCCAAAGGGGATTTAAACGAATATTCACCCCTCCACTTT
cdr3_aa: CASSGPKGDLNEYSPLHF
d_call: NA
cdr3_length: 18
j_call: TRBJ1-6
clone_size: NA
v_call: TRBV9

cdr3_nt: TGTGCCAGCAGCCAGTCGGACACCATCACAGATACGCAGTATTTT
cdr3_aa: CASSQSDTITDTQYF
d_call: NA
cdr3_length: 15
j_call: TRBJ2-3
clone_size: NA
v_call: TRBV7-9

cdr3_nt: TGTGCCAGCTCACCAGACAGGGTCAATGAGCAGTTCTTC
cdr3_aa: CASSPDRVNEQFF
d_call: TRBD1
cdr3_length: 13
j_call: TRBJ2-1
clone_size: NA
v_call: TRBV18

cdr3_nt: TGTGCCAGCATATGGGAGGGCTACAATGAGCAGTTCTTC
cdr3_aa: CASIWEGYNEQFF
d_call: TRBD2
cdr3_length: 13
j_call: TRBJ2-1
clone_size: NA
v_call: TRBV2

cdr3_nt: TGCGCCAGCAGCGAAGGGACTAGCGCAGATACGCAGTATTTT
cdr3_aa: CASSEGTSADTQYF
d_call: TRBD2
cdr3_length: 14
j_call: TRBJ2-3
clone_size: NA
v_call: TRBV5-1

cdr3_nt: TGCAGCGTTCGACAGGGTACCTACAATGAGCAGTTCTTC
cdr3_aa: CSVRQGTYNEQFF
d_call: TRBD1
cdr3_length: 13
j_call: TRBJ2-1
clone_size: NA
v_call: TRBV29-1

cdr3_nt: TGCGCCAGCAGCCCCGGACTAGCGGGCGCCCAAGAGACCCAGTACTTC
cdr3_aa: CASSPGLAGAQETQYF
d_call: TRBD2
cdr3_length: 16
j_call: TRBJ2-5
clone_size: once
v_call: TRBV5-1

cdr3_nt: TGCGCCAGCAGCTTGGTTCAGGGGGCGCTGACTATTAATGAAAAACTGTTTTTT
cdr3_aa: CASSLVQGALTINEKLFF
d_call: TRBD1
cdr3_length: 18
j_call: TRBJ1-4
clone_size: NA
v_call: TRBV5-1

cdr3_nt: TGTGCCAGTAGTAAAGGGGGTGGCAATCAGCCCCAGCATTTT
cdr3_aa: CASSKGGGNQPQHF
d_call: NA
cdr3_length: 14
j_call: TRBJ1-5
clone_size: NA
v_call: TRBV19

cdr3_nt: TGTGCCAGCAGCTTAATGGGGGACCCCGGGGGGGCTGAAGCTTTCTTT
cdr3_aa: CASSLMGDPGGAEAFF
d_call: NA
cdr3_length: 16
j_call: TRBJ1-1
clone_size: NA
v_call: TRBV7-3

cdr3_nt: TGTGCCAGCTCACCAGAAGGAGGGGGCGACTATGGCTACACCTTC
cdr3_aa: CASSPEGGGDYGYTF
d_call: TRBD1
cdr3_length: 15
j_call: TRBJ1-2
clone_size: NA
v_call: TRBV18

cdr3_nt: TGTGCCAGCAGCAAGATGAGGAGTAGTTTTGCCACAGATACGCAGTATTTT
cdr3_aa: CASSKMRSSFATDTQYF
d_call: NA
cdr3_length: 17
j_call: TRBJ2-3
clone_size: NA
v_call: TRBV3-1/TRBV3-2

cdr3_nt: TGTGCCAGCAGCTTAGCCAGCCAAGAGACCCAGTACTTC
cdr3_aa: CASSLASQETQYF
d_call: NA
cdr3_length: 13
j_call: TRBJ2-5
clone_size: NA
v_call: TRBV7-3

cdr3_nt: TGTGCCGGGGGGGGGCTGAAGGGCTACGAGCAGTACTTC
cdr3_aa: CAGGGLKGYEQYF
d_call: NA
cdr3_length: 13
j_call: TRBJ2-7
clone_size: NA
v_call: TRBV5-4

cdr3_nt: TGTGCCAGCAGTGAATATCAAGCGGGGGGTGCGGGCACCGGGGAGCTGTTTTTT
cdr3_aa: CASSEYQAGGAGTGELFF
d_call: TRBD2
cdr3_length: 18
j_call: TRBJ2-2
clone_size: NA
v_call: TRBV25-1

cdr3_nt: TGCAGCGTGGGACAGATTAACACCGGGGAGCTGTTTTTT
cdr3_aa: CSVGQINTGELFF
d_call: TRBD1
cdr3_length: 13
j_call: TRBJ2-2
clone_size: NA
v_call: TRBV29-1